This T cell receptor (beta chain) was sequenced during a study of T cell responses to AZD1222 COVID-19 vaccine. Clones were sequenced by immunoSEQ multiplex PCR, and TCRdb holds only the in-frame ones, with some missing. This table has roughly 67,000 clones, 88% appearing once. Turning to this clone: The antigen remains unidentified.

Notes on the study in general: Nearly half of unique spike-specific TCRs reportedly avoided B.1.351 and B.1.1.7 mutated regions. Repertoires were sampled only after the peak T cell response.

The TCR was taken from an adult in good health. The specimen was peripheral blood, collected on day 0 of AZD1222 vaccination.

CDR3 sequence reads: CSVEAHGGLRNTEAFF. CDR3 sequence (DNA): TGCAGCGTTGAAGCCCACGGGGGACTGCGGAACACTGAAGCTTTCTTT. The rearrangement links TRBV29-1 to TRBJ1-1; TRBD1 is a possible D gene (5 bases). Trimming took 1 base from V and 1 from J, leaving 16 bases between them. This CDR3 region has 16 residues. CDR1 is SQVTM and CDR2 is ANQGSEA in the germline V gene. The full variable domain, in which reference TRBV29-1 and TRBJ1-1 provide the parts outside the CDR3, is SAVISQKPSRDICQRGTSLTIQCQVDSQVTMMFWYRQQPGQSLTLIATANQGSEATYESGFVIDKFPISRPNLTFSTLTVSNMSPEDSSIYLCSVEAHGGLRNTEAFFGQGTRLTVV.